This T cell receptor beta chain was sequenced for a study of Ad26.COV2.S vaccination and SARS-CoV-2 variants. The CDR3 spans 15 residues. From germline, CDR1 is SNHLY and CDR2 FYNNEI. V dropped 8 bases and J dropped 10; count of bases not matched to a gene: 16. Treatment given: roughly 18 received Ad26.COV2.S at low or high dose, single or two shots; roughly five received placebo; per-sample allocation not given. The study sampled participants on day 63 after the first vaccine or placebo injection. The assay was immunoSEQ multiplex PCR, and TCRdb's table has in-frame clones only and misses some. The sample contains about 480,000 clones, around 90% of which appear only once.

The chain is built from TRBV2 and TRBJ1-4; 7 bases are shared with TRBD1. This TCR came from a person between 18 and 65 years old who received the Ad26.COV2.S COVID-19 vaccine or a placebo. This sample comprised peripheral blood, obtained in a trial of Ad26.COV2.S vaccine versus placebo. The CDR3 protein is CASLAMIGRGSKLFF. CDR3 DNA: TGTGCCAGCCTAGCGATGATCGGCAGGGGGTCAAAACTGTTTTTT.